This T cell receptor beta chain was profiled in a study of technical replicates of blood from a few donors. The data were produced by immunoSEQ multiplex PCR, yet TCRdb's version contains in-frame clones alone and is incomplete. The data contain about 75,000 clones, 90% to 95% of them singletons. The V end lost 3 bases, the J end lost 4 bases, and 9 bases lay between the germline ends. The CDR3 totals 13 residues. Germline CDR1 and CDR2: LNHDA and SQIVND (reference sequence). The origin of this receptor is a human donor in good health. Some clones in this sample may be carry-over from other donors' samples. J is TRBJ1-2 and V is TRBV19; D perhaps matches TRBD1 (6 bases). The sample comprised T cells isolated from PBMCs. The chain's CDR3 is CASSMRGSYGYTF. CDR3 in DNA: TGTGCCAGTAGTATGAGGGGGTCCTATGGCTACACCTTC.